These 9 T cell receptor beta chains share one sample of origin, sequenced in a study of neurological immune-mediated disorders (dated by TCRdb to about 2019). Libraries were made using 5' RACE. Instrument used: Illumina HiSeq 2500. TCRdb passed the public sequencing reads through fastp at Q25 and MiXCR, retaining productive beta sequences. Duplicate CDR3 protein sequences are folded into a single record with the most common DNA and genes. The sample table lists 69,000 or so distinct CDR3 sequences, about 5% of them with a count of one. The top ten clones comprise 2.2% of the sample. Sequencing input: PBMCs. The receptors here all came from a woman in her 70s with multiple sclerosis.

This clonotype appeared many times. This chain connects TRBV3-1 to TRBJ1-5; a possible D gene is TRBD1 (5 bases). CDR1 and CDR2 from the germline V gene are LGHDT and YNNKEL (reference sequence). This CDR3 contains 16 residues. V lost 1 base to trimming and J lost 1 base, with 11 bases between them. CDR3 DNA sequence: TGTGCCAGCAGCCAAGGAGCGGGGACCAGCAATCAGCCCCAGCATTTT. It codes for CASSQGAGTSNQPQHF. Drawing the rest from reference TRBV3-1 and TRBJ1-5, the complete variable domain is DTAVSQTPKYLVTQMGNDKSIKCEQNLGHDTMYWYKQDSKKFLKIMFSYNNKELIINETVPNRFSPKSPDKAHLNLHINSLELGDSAVYFCASSQGAGTSNQPQHFGDGTRLSIL.

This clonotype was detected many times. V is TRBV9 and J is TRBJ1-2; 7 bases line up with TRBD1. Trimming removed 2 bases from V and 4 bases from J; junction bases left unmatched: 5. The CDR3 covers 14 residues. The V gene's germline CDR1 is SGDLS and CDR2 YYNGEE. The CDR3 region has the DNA TGTGCCAGCAGCGTCGGGGACAGAGTCTATGGCTACACCTTC. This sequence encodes CASSVGDRVYGYTF.

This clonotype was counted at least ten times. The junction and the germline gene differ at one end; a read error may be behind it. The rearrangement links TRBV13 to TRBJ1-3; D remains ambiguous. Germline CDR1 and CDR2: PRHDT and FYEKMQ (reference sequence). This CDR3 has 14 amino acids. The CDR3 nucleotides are TGTGGCAGCGTTGGGGTCGTCACTGGAAACACCATATATTTT. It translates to CGSVGVVTGNTIYF.

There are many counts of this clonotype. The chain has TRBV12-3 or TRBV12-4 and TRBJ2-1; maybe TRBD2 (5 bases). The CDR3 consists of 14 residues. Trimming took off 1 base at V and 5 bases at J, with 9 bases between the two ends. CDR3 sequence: CASSLVSGDNEQFF. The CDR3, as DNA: TGTGCCAGCAGTTTAGTTTCCGGGGACAATGAGCAGTTCTTC.

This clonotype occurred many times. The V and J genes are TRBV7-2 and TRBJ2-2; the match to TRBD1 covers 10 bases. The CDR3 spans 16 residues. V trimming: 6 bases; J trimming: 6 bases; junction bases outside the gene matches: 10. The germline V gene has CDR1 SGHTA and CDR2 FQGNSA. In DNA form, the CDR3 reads TGTGCCAGCAGTCAAAGGGGGGGACAGGGGCCCGGGGAGCTGTTTTTT. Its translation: CASSQRGGQGPGELFF.

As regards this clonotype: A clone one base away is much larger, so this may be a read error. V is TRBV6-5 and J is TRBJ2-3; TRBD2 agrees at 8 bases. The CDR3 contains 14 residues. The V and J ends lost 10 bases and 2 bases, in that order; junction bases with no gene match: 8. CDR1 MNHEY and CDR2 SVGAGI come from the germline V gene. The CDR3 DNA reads TGTGCCATCAGGGGCGGGAGGCACACAGATACGCAGTATTTT. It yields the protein CAIRGGRHTDTQYF.

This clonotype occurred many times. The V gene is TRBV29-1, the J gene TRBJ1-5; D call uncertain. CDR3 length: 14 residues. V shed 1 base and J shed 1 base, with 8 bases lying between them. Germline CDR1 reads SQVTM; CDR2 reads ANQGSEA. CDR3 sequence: CSVEVGGSNQPQHF. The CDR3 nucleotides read TGCAGCGTTGAAGTGGGAGGCAGCAATCAGCCCCAGCATTTT.

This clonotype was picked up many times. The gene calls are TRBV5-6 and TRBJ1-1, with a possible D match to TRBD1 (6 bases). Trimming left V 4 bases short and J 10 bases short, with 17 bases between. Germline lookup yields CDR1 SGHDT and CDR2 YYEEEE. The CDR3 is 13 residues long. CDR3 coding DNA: TGTGCCAGCAGCCTCGGGGGCCTAGGGGGAGCTTTCTTT. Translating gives CASSLGGLGGAFF.

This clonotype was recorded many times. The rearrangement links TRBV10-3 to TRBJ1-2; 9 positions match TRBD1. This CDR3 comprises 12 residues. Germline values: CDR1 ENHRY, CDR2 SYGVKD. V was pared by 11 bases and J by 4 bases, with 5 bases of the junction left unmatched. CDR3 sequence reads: CASTGGSYGYTF. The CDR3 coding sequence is TGTGCCTCCACAGGGGGCAGCTATGGCTACACCTTC.